This T cell receptor (beta chain) was recovered during a study of T cells in localized non-small cell lung cancer. Repertoires were generated with immunoSEQ multiplex PCR, while TCRdb's copy carries only in-frame clones and drops some. Of some 78,000 clones listed, around four fifths are singletons. CDR3 length equals 18 residues. Trimming removed 1 base from V and 6 bases from J; junction bases left unmatched: 8. Germline CDR1 SGHVS, CDR2 FQNEAQ. The clonotype originates from a man aged 40 to 70 with stage I lung adenocarcinoma. This rearrangement joins TRBV7-8 to TRBJ2-6; 11 nucleotides match TRBD2. The source was peripheral blood, collected before any cancer treatment. The CDR3 nucleotides read TGTGCCAGCAGCTTAGTACTAGCGGGAGCGTTTTTGGCCAACGTCCTGACTTTC. This sequence encodes CASSLVLAGAFLANVLTF.